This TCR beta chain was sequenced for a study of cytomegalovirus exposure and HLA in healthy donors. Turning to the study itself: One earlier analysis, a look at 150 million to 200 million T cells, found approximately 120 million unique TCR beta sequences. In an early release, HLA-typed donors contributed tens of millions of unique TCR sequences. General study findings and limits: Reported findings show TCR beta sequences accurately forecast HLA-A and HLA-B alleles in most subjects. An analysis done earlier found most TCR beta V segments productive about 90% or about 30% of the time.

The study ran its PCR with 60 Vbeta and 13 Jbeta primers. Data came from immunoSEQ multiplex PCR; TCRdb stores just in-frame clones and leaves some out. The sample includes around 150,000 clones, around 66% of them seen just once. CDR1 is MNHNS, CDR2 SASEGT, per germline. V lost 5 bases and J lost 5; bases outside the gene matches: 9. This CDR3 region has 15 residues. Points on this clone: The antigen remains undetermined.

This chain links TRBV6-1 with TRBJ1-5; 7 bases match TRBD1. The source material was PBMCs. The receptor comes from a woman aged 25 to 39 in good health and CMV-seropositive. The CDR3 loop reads CASSSLQGTYQPQHF. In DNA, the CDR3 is TGTGCCAGCAGTTCTCTACAGGGGACATATCAGCCCCAGCATTTT.